This TCR beta chain originates from a study of blood T cell repertoires in COVID-19. Study overall: COVID-19 samples collected from the United States, Italy and Spain covered acute and convalescent phases. Nucleic acid was either cDNA or gDNA, and it came from T cells, B-cell-depleted T cells, or PBMCs.

TCRdb's table, derived via immunoSEQ multiplex PCR, lists solely in-frame clones and lacks some. Found here are around 170,000 clones, 88% of them singletons; the top ten hold roughly 24%. There are 14 residues in the CDR3. After removal of 3 bases from V and 7 bases from J, the junction contained 6 bases not matched to a gene. CDR1 and CDR2 (germline): LNHDA, SQIVND (reference sequence). This receptor was taken from a man between 60 and 75 years old with acute or convalescent COVID-19. The chain is built from TRBV19 and TRBJ1-5; 7 bases agree with TRBD1. The specimen was peripheral blood. The CDR3 is CASSMTGYGQPQHF. DNA for the CDR3: TGTGCCAGTAGTATGACAGGGTACGGGCAGCCCCAGCATTTT.